This is a list of T cell receptor beta chains from one sample in a study of blood T cell repertoires in COVID-19. Sequenced by immunoSEQ multiplex PCR; TCRdb stores in-frame clones only, minus some. This table holds around 150,000 clones, approximately 80% found once. Sample: peripheral blood. The receptors come from a woman older than 75 in a cohort sampled during active or convalescent COVID-19. CDR3s include the opening cysteine and the closing phenylalanine or tryptophan. A D gene is named only where the DNA matches it firmly. A row's size may be missing; if present it is once, few, many or a size class.

v_gene	len	j_gene	d_gene	abundance	CDR3aa	CDR3nt
TRBV13	15	TRBJ2-7	.	.	CASSMRGGAGYEQYF	TGTGCCAGCAGCATGCGTGGGGGGGCGGGCTACGAGCAGTACTTC
TRBV5-1	16	TRBJ1-2	TRBD1	once	CAGSLHRTGANYGYTF	TGCGCCGGCAGCTTGCACCGGACAGGGGCAAACTATGGCTACACCTTC
TRBV15	14	TRBJ1-1	.	.	CATSRGLMNTEAFF	TGTGCCACCAGCAGAGGACTCATGAACACTGAAGCTTTCTTT
TRBV5-4	15	TRBJ2-3	.	.	CASSSYRASTDTQYF	TGTGCCAGCAGCTCGTACAGGGCCAGCACAGATACGCAGTATTTT
TRBV7-2	13	TRBJ1-2	.	.	CASSLDRASGYTF	TGTGCCAGCAGCTTAGACAGGGCTAGCGGCTACACCTTC
TRBV23-1	13	TRBJ1-1	TRBD1	.	CASSSGQDTEAFF	TGCGCCAGCAGTTCTGGACAGGACACTGAAGCTTTCTTT
TRBV7-9	14	TRBJ1-5	TRBD1	.	CASSQTGGNQPQHF	TGTGCCAGCAGCCAAACAGGGGGCAATCAGCCCCAGCATTTT
TRBV4-1	13	TRBJ1-5	.	.	CASSRGGNQPQHF	TGCGCCAGCAGCCGAGGCGGCAATCAGCCCCAGCATTTT
TRBV4-1	14	TRBJ2-1	.	.	CASSQGGGAGEQFF	TGCGCCAGCAGCCAAGGTGGGGGGGCCGGTGAGCAGTTCTTC
TRBV9	14	TRBJ2-7	.	few	CASTRGGNGYEQYF	TGTGCCAGCACCCGAGGGGGTAACGGGTACGAGCAGTACTTC